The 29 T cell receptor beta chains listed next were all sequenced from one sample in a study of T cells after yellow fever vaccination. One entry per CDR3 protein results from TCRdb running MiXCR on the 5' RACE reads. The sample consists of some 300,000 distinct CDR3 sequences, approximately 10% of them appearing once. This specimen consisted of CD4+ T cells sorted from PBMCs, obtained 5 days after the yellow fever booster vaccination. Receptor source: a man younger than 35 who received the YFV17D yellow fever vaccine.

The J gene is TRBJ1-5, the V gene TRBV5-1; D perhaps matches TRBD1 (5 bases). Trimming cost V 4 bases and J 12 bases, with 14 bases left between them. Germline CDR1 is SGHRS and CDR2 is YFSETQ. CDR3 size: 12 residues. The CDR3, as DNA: TGCGCCAGCAGCCTCGATGGGGGGGTCCAGCATTTT. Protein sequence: CASSLDGGVQHF.

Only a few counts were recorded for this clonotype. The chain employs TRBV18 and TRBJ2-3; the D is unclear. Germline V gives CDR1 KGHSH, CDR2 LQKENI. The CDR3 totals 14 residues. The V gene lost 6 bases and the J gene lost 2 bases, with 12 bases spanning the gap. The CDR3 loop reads CASSPPQFTDTQYF. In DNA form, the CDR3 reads TGTGCCAGCTCCCCCCCGCAGTTCACAGATACGCAGTATTTT. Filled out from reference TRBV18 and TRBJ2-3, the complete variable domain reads NAGVMQNPRHLVRRRGQEARLRCSPMKGHSHVYWYRQLPEEGLKFMVYLQKENIIDESGMPKERFSAEFPKEGPSILRIQQVVRGDSAAYFCASSPPQFTDTQYFGPGTRLTVL.

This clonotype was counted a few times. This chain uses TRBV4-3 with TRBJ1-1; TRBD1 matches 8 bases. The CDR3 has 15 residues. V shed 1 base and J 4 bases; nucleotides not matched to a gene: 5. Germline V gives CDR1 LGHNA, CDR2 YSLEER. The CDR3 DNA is TGCGCCAGCAGCCAAGTAATAACAGGGGGCACTGAAGCTTTCTTT. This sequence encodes CASSQVITGGTEAFF.

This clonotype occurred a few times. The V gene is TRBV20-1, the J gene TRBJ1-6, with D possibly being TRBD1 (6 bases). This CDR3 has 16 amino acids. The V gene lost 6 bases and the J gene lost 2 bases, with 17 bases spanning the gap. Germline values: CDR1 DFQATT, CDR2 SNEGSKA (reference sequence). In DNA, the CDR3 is TGCAGTGCCCCCCTGGATGGGGGCCCCTATAATTCACCCCTCCACTTT. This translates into CSAPLDGGPYNSPLHF.

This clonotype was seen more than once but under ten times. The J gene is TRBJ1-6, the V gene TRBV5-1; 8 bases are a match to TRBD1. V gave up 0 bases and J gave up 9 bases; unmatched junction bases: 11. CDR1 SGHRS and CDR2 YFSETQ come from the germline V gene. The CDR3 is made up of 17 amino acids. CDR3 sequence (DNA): TGCGCCAGCAGCTTGGTCCCGACAGGGGAACTTACTTCACCCCTCCACTTT. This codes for CASSLVPTGELTSPLHF.

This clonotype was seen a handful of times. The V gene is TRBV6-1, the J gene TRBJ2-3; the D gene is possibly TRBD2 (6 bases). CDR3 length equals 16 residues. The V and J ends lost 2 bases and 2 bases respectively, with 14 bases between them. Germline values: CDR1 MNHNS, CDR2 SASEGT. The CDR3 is CASSEPSASYTDTQYF. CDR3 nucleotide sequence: TGTGCCAGCAGTGAACCTAGCGCTTCTTACACAGATACGCAGTATTTT.

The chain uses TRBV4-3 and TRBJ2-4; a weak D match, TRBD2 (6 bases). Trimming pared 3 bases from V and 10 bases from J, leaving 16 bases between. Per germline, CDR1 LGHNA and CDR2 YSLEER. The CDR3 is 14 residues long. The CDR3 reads CASSQAPGLLIQYF. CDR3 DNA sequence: TGCGCCAGCAGCCAGGCTCCGGGACTTCTTATTCAGTACTTC.

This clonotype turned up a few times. CDR3: CASSQGQGGLGSLFF. The CDR3 coding sequence is TGTGCCAGCAGCCAAGGACAGGGGGGATTGGGGAGTCTGTTTTTT. The rearrangement links TRBV4-2 to TRBJ1-4, with TRBD1 matching 9 bases. The V gene end was trimmed by 1 base and the J gene end by 14 bases; junction bases not matched to a gene: 11. The CDR3 spans 15 residues. Germline-derived CDR1 and CDR2 are LGHNA and YNFKEQ.

CDR3: CASSLGEHSDEQYF. In DNA form, the CDR3 reads TGTGCCAGCAGCTTAGGGGAACATTCGGACGAGCAGTACTTC. The chain has TRBV7-2 and TRBJ2-7, with D unresolved. Between the trimmed V and J ends, which lost 1 base and 5 bases, there was a span of 12 bases. The CDR3 spans 14 residues. Per the germline V gene, CDR1 is SGHTA and CDR2 is FQGNSA.

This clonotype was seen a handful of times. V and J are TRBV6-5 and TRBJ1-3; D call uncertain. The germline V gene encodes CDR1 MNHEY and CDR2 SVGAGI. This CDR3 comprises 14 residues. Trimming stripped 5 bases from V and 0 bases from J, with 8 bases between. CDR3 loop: CASSTAVSGNTIYF. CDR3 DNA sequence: TGTGCCAGCAGTACGGCGGTCTCTGGAAACACCATATATTTT.

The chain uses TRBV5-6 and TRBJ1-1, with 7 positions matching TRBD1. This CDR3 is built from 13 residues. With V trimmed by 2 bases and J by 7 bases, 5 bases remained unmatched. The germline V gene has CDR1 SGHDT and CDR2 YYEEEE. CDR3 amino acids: CASSFDREGEAFF. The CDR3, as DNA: TGTGCCAGCAGCTTTGACAGGGAGGGTGAAGCTTTCTTT.

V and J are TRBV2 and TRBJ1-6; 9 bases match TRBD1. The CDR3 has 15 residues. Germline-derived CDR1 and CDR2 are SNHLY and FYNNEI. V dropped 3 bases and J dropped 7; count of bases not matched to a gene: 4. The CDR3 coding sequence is TGTGCCAGCAGTGACACAGGGGGCACGAATTCACCCCTCCACTTT. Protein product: CASSDTGGTNSPLHF.

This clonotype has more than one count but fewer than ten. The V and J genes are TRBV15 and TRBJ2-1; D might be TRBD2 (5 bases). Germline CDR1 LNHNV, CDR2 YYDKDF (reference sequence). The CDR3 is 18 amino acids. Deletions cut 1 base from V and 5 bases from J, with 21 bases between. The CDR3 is CATSRAILTSGTHNEQFF. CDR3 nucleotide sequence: TGTGCCACCAGCAGAGCTATACTCACTTCGGGAACTCACAATGAGCAGTTCTTC.

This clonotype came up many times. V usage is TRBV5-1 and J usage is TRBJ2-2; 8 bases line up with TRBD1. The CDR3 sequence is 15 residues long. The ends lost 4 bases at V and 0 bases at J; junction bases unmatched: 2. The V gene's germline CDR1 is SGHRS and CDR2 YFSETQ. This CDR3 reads CASSQGATNTGELFF. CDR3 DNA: TGCGCCAGCAGCCAGGGGGCAACGAACACCGGGGAGCTGTTTTTT.

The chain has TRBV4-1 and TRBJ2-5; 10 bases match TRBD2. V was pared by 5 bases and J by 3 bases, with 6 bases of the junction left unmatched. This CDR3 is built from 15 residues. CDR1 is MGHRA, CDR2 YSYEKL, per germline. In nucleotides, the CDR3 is TGCGCCAGCAGCATAGGTCTAGCGGGGGAAGAGACCCAGTACTTC. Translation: CASSIGLAGEETQYF.

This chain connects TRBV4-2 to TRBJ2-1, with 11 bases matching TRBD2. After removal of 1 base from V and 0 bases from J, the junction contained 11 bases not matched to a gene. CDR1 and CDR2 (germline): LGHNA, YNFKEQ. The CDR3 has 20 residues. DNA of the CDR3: TGTGCCAGCAGCCAAGTAATGGCTAGCGGGGGGCTGAGCTCCTACAATGAGCAGTTCTTC. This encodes CASSQVMASGGLSSYNEQFF.

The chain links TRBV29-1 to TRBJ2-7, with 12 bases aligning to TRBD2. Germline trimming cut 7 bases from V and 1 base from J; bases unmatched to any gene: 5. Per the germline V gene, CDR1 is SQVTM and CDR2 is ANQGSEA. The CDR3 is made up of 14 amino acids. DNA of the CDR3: TGCAGCGCGACAGGACTAGCGGGGTCCTACGAGCAGTACTTC. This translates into CSATGLAGSYEQYF.

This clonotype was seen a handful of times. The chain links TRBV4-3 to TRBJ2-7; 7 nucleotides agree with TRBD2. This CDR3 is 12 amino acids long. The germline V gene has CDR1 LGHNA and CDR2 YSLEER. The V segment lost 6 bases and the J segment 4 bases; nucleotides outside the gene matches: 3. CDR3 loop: CASSTGGYEQYV. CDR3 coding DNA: TGCGCCAGCAGTACGGGGGGATACGAGCAGTACGTC.

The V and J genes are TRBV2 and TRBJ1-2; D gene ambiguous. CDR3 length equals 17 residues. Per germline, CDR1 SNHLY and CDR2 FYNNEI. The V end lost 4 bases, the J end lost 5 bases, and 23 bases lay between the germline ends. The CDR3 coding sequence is TGTGCCAGCAGTGCGGGTATTGGCCTCCGCAAGGAATATGGCTACACCTTC. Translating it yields CASSAGIGLRKEYGYTF.

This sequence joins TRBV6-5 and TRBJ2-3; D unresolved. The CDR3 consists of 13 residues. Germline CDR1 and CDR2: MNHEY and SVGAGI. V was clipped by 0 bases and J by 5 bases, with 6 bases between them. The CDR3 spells CASSYSLGDTQYF. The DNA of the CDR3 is TGTGCCAGCAGTTACTCACTCGGAGATACGCAGTATTTT.

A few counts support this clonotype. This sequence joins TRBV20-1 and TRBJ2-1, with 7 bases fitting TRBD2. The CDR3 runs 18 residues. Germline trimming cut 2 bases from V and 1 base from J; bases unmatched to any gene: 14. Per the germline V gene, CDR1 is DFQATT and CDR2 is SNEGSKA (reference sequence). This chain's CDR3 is CSARFPPGRGRSYNEQFF. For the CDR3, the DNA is TGCAGTGCTAGATTCCCCCCGGGGCGGGGGAGATCCTACAATGAGCAGTTCTTC.

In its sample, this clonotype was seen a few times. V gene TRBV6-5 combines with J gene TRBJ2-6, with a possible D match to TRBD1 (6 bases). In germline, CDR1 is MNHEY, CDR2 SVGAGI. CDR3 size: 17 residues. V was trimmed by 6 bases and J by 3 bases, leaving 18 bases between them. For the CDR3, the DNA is TGTGCCAGCAGCCTCGGGACACTGCGGTATGGGGCCAACGTCCTGACTTTC. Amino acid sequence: CASSLGTLRYGANVLTF.

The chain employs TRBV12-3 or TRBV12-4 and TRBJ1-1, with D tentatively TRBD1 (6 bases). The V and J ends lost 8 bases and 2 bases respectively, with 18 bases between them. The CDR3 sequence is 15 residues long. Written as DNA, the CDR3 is TGTGCCAGCGATAAGGGAGGGGGACTCAACACTGAAGCTTTCTTT. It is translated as CASDKGGGLNTEAFF.

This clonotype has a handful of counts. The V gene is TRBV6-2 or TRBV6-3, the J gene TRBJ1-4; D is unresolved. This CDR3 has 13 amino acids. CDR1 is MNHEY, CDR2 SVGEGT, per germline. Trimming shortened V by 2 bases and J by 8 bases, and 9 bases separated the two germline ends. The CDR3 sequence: CASSYGGGEKLFF. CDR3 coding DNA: TGTGCCAGCAGTTACGGCGGAGGGGAAAAACTGTTTTTT.

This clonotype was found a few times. The CDR3 nucleotides are TGCAGTGCTAGAGACGAGGGAGCTGGCTCCTACAATGAGCAGTTCTTC. It encodes CSARDEGAGSYNEQFF. The chain uses TRBV20-1 and TRBJ2-1, with D tentatively TRBD2 (5 bases). From germline, CDR1 is DFQATT and CDR2 SNEGSKA (reference sequence). This CDR3 comprises 16 residues. Trimming shortened V by 0 bases and J by 0 bases, and 12 bases separated the two germline ends.

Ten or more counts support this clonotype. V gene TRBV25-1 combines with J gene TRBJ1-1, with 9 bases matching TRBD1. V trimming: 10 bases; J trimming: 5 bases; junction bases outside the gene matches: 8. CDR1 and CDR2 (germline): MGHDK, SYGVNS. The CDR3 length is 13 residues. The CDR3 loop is CATQGTGSTEAFF. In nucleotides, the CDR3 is TGTGCCACCCAGGGGACAGGGAGTACTGAAGCTTTCTTT.

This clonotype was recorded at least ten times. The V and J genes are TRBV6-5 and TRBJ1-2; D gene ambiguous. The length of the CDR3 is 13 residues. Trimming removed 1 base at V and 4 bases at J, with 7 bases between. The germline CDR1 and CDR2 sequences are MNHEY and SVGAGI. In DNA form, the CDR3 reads TGTGCCAGCAGTTACTGGGAGGGCTATGGCTACACCTTC. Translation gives CASSYWEGYGYTF.

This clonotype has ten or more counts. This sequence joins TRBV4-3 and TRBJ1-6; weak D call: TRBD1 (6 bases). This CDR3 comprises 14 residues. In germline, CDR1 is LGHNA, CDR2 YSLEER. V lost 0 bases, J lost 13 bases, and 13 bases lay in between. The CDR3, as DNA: TGCGCCAGCAGCCAAGATCGGGGGCCTTTCCCCCTCCACTTT. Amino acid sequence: CASSQDRGPFPLHF.

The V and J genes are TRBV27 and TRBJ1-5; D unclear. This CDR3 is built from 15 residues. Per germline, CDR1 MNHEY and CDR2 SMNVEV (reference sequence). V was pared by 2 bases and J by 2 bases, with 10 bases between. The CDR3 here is CASSLQSNGNQPQHF. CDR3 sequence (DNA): TGTGCCAGCAGTTTACAATCGAACGGCAATCAGCCCCAGCATTTT.